This T cell receptor (beta chain) was retrieved from a study of blood T cell repertoires in COVID-19 (dated by TCRdb to 2020 to 2021). A note on the overall study: The collaborator samples originated in the United States, Italy and Spain and spanned the acute and convalescent phases of COVID-19. The prospective study material was composed of cDNA or gDNA derived from T cells, B-cell-depleted T cells, or PBMCs. The dataset comprised deeply sampled blood TCRbeta repertoires from subjects exposed to, actively infected with, or recovered from COVID-19. The repertoires were released in a freely available public database intended as a resource for research on the immune response to SARS-CoV-2. Samples were obtained from the ongoing ImmuneRACE study (first 160 participants) and from some 1,200 subjects provided by 6 global collaborators. Sample metadata almost always included a de-identified subject ID, COVID-19 status, age in years and sex. HLA class I and class II types, where available, came from metadata supplied by the sample provider rather than from assay-based typing. The research as a whole found: Clinical and demographic metadata were provided uncurated, with the amount varying by source and participant.

The immunoSEQ Assay, a bias-controlled multiplex PCR, was used to amplify TCRbeta CDR3 regions from genomic DNA. On the authors' methods: Nucleated cell counts per sample were estimated from amplification of reference gene primers within the assay. Sequence reads were collapsed and filtered to measure the absolute abundance of every unique TCRbeta CDR3 rearrangement. Productive Simpson clonality was computed per sample as the square root of Simpson's diversity index over productive rearrangements. This is the immuneACCESS table as TCRdb keeps it, with only in-frame sequences that have V and J called. A part of the clones is gone; compared with another copy, unresolved V genes explain less than half, and the rest is unexplained. D and trimming were read from the DNA, whereas the V and J calls and clone size are those reported in that table. The sample table shows around 320,000 clones, and 85% to 95% are seen once. 3.5% to 5% of the sample lies in the top ten.

Participants in the prospective study were aged roughly 18 to 95 years, lived in 20 to 30 United States geographic areas, and enrolled through a virtual design. In the prospective study, cohorts were assigned on the basis of participant-reported clinical history obtained from a screening survey and a study questionnaire. Exposed participants had been in contact, within 2 weeks of entering the study, with a person who had a PCR-confirmed or clinician-diagnosed case of COVID-19. In the prospective study, whole blood, serum and a nasopharyngeal or oropharyngeal swab were collected from each participant by mobile phlebotomists. Additional blood draws and questionnaires over an approximately two-month period could optionally be provided by prospective study participants. Blood samples from the prospective study were shipped frozen or at room temperature prior to DNA extraction. CDR1 MNHEY and CDR2 SMNVEV are derived from the germline V gene (reference sequence). V trim: 8 bases; J trim: 7 bases; unmatched bases: 13. The CDR3 covers 15 residues, taking in both the cysteine and the phenylalanine. The CDR3 DNA has 45 bases and is translated from base 1.

As for this clone: What antigen it recognizes has not been identified. Base qualities are not recorded, but no much larger clone differs from it by a single base.

The sequenced material came from PBMCs or T cells enriched from blood (not recorded which). Recombination connected TRBV27 to TRBJ2-1; 8 nucleotides in the junction match TRBD2. This sequence was found in a woman aged 25 to 39 who had been exposed to COVID-19. The DNA sequence is given as TGTGCCAGCTCGGGCGGGGGGCCTTTTGGGAATGAGCAGTTCTTC. Its translation reads: CASSGGGPFGNEQFF.